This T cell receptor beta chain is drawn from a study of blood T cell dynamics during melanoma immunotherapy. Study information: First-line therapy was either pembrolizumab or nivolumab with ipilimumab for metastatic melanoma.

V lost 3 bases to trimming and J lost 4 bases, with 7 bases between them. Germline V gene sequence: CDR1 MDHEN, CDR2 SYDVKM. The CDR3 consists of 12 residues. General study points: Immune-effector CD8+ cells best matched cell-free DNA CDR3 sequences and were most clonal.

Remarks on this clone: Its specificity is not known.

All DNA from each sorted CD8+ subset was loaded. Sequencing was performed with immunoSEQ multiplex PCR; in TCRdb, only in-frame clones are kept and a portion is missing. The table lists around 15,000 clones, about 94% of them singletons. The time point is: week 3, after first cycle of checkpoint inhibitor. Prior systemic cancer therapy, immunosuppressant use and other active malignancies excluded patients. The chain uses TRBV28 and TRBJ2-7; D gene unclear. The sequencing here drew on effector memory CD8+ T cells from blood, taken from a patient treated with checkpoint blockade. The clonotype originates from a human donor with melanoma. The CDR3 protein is CASSFMGYEQYF. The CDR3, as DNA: TGTGCCAGCAGTTTTATGGGGTACGAGCAGTACTTC.